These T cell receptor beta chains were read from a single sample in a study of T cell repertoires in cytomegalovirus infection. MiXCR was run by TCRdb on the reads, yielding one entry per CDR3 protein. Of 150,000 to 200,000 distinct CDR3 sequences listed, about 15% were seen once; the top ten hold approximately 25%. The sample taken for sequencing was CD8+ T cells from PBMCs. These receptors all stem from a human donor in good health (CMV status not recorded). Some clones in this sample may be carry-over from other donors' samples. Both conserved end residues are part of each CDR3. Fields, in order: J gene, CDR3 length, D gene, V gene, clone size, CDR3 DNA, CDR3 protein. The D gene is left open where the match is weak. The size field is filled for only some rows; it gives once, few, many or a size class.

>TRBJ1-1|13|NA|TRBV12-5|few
TGTGCTAGTGGTTTGGGAGGGGCCACTGAAGCTTTCTTT
CASGLGGATEAFF
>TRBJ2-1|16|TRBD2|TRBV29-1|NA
TGCAGCGTTGAGGGGAGTAGCGGGGGATCCTACAATGAGCAGTTCTTC
CSVEGSSGGSYNEQFF
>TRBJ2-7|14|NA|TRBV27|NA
TGTGCCAGCAGTTTTGGGGGACGGGGCTACGAGCAGTACTTC
CASSFGGRGYEQYF
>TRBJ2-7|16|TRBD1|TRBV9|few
TGTGCCAGCAGCCTCCGACCGGGACAGAACTCCTACGAGCAGTACTTC
CASSLRPGQNSYEQYF
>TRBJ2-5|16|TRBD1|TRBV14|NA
TGTGCCAGCAGCCCCCGGACAGGGAGAGACCAAGAGACCCAGTACTTC
CASSPRTGRDQETQYF
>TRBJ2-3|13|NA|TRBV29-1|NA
TGCAGCGCCGCCGGGGGCCACACAGATACGCAGTATTTT
CSAAGGHTDTQYF
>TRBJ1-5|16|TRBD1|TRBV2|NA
TGTGCCAGCAGTGAAGCTATCGGGACAGGGAATCAGCCCCAGCATTTT
CASSEAIGTGNQPQHF
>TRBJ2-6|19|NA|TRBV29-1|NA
TGCAGCGTTGAAGTAAGGACAGCAGAAAGCCTCTCTGGGGCCAACGTCCTGACTTTC
CSVEVRTAESLSGANVLTF
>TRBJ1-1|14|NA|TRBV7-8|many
TGTGCCAGCAGCTTAGCGGCCACGAACACTGAAGCTTTCTTT
CASSLAATNTEAFF
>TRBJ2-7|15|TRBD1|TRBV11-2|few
TGTGCCAGCAGCGCAAGACAGGGGGGATCCTACGAGCAGTACTTC
CASSARQGGSYEQYF
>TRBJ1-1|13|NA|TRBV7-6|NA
TGTGCCAGCAGCCCCGGCAGGTTCACTGAAGCTTTCTTT
CASSPGRFTEAFF
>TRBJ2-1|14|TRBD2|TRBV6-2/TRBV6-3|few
TGTGCCAGCAGATTTAGCGGGTCCTACAATGAGCAGTTCTTC
CASRFSGSYNEQFF
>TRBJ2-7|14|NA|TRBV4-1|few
TGCGCCAGCAGCCAAGCTTACGGCTACTACGAGCAGTACTTC
CASSQAYGYYEQYF
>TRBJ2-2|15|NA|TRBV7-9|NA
TGTGCCAGCAGGCCCTGGTCAGGGGACACCGGGGAGCTGTTTTTT
CASRPWSGDTGELFF
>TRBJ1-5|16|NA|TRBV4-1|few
TGCGCCAGCAGCCTTTCGGCAGGTCATAGCAATCAGCCCCAGCATTTT
CASSLSAGHSNQPQHF
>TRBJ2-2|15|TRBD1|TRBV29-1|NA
TGCAGCGTTGAAGGGACAGGGCAAGCGGCCGGGGAGCTGTTTTTT
CSVEGTGQAAGELFF
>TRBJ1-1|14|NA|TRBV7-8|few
TGTGCCAGCAGGCACAGGGTATCGAACACTGAAGCTTTCTTT
CASRHRVSNTEAFF
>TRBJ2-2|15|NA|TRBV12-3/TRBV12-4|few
TGTGCCAGCAGTTTTCAGGACACTGTCACCGGGGAGCTGTTTTTT
CASSFQDTVTGELFF
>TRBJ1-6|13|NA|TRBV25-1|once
TGTGCCAGCAGTGAATTTGAGGAGTCACCCCTCCACTTT
CASSEFEESPLHF
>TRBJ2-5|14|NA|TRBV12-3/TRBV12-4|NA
TGTGCCAGCAGTTTGGCCTCGGGGCCAGAGACCCAGTACTTC
CASSLASGPETQYF
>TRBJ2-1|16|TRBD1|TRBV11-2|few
TGTGCCAGCAGCTCTAACCCCGGACAGGGGGCCAATGAGCAGTTCTTC
CASSSNPGQGANEQFF
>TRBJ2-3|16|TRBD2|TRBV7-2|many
TGTGCCAGCAGCTATCTAGCGGGGGGGCCCGGAGATACGCAGTATTTT
CASSYLAGGPGDTQYF
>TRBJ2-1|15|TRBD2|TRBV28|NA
TGTGCCAGCAGTTCCTTAGCGGGGGGAAGCGATGAGCAGTTCTTC
CASSSLAGGSDEQFF
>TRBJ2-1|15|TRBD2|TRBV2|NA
TGTGCCACCAAACCGGAGGGACTATCCTACAATGAGCAGTTCTTC
CATKPEGLSYNEQFF
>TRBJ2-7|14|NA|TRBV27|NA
TGTGCCAGCAGTTTGGGCGGGTACCGCTACGAGCAGTACTTC
CASSLGGYRYEQYF